Ten or more counts support the clone carrying this T cell receptor (beta chain). From RNA, the CDR3 regions of TCR beta chains were amplified and sequenced. RT-PCR in the first round used HTBI primers; a second-round multiplex PCR followed. One entry per CDR3 protein, called by TCRdb with MiXCR from the multiplex PCR reads. The sample has approximately 150,000 distinct CDR3 sequences, around 40% seen once. The germline gives CDR1 MNHEY, CDR2 SVGAGI. Between the trimmed V and J ends, which lost 5 bases and 5 bases, there was a span of 19 bases. CDR3 length equals 15 residues. The sample originates from a study of Graves' ophthalmopathy and Graves' hyperthyroidism.

The chain employs TRBV6-5 and TRBJ2-7, with D perhaps matching TRBD1 (6 bases). The sequencing input was peripheral blood. This clonotype was sampled from a man aged 25 to 45 with Graves' ophthalmopathy. CDR3 coding DNA: TGTGCCAGCAGTATACGACTCGCCAGGGGACACGAGCAGTACTTC. The encoded protein is CASSIRLARGHEQYF.